This is a list of T cell receptor beta chains from one sample in a study of blood T cell repertoires in COVID-19. Assay used: immunoSEQ multiplex PCR; TCRdb lists only in-frame clones, some missing. The sample consists of about 60,000 clones, 70% to 80% of them appearing once. Sequencing was performed on peripheral blood. These receptors were taken from a man at least 80 years old with acute or convalescent COVID-19. Each CDR3 is given with its conserved first and last residue.

TRBV27	CASSFLPGEGLRNEQFF
TRBV5-1	CASGSDRSEKAFF
TRBV19	CASSEAGANTEAFF
TRBV2	CASSGQGDSEQYF
TRBV6-5	CASSTTGLANYGYTF
TRBV5-1	CASSLNRDSNIQYF
TRBV29-1	CSVVGLSGNTEAFF
TRBV12-3/TRBV12-4	CASSLMAGGYTF
TRBV19	CASSIDRPNTEAFF
TRBV30	CALTTSGSAETQYF
TRBV3-1/TRBV3-2	CASSQSNRGPGAFF
TRBV12-3/TRBV12-4	CASSGQDSEKLFF
TRBV27	CASSLRSQGAGEAFF
TRBV4-1	CASSPVGENEKLFF
TRBV5-4	CASSLGAGTGGPDTQYF
TRBV29-1	CSVGPGTNYGYTF
TRBV15	CATSRGGPNEQFF
TRBV9	CASSVGDNYEQYF
TRBV13	CASSPARVTGNTIYF
TRBV4-2	CASSQGTGGETQYF
TRBV10-3	CAISVQGTEAFF
TRBV6-5	CASHAGTGNYGYTF
TRBV6-5	CASMGAEETQYF
TRBV30	CAWRGTGSYGYTF